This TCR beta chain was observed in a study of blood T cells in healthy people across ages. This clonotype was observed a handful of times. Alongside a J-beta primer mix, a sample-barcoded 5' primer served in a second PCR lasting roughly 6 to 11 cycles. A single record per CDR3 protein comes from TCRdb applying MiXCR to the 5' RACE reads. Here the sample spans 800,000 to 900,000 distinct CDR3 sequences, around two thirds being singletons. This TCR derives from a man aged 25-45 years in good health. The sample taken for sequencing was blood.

The DNA of the CDR3 is TGTGCCAGCAGCCCCAAAGGCTCGTCCCCCAATAAACTGTTTTTT. Translated: CASSPKGSSPNKLFF. V and J are TRBV9 and TRBJ1-4; D not certain. V lost 4 bases to trimming and J lost 11 bases, with 21 bases between them. Per germline, CDR1 SGDLS and CDR2 YYNGEE. This CDR3 is 15 amino acids long.